Below are 7 T cell receptor beta chains sequenced from a single sample in a study of blood T cell repertoires in COVID-19. Sequencing used immunoSEQ multiplex PCR; TCRdb keeps in-frame clones, though not all of them. Of approximately 340,000 clones detected, around 83% appear once; the ten largest clones hold just under 3%. Material: peripheral blood. Receptors originate from a man aged 30 to 39 with active or convalescent COVID-19.

The chain's CDR3 is CASSSIQGLGNTEAFF. The CDR3, as DNA: TGTGCCAGCAGCTCCATCCAGGGACTTGGGAACACTGAAGCTTTCTTT. This rearrangement joins TRBV5-6 to TRBJ1-1; tentatively, D is TRBD1 (5 bases). Per germline, CDR1 SGHDT and CDR2 YYEEEE. The CDR3 length is 16 residues. V was pared by 3 bases and J by 1 base, with 16 bases between.

This clone occurred a few times. Other nucleotide sequences from this sample produce the same CDR3. This chain links TRBV3-1 (or the pseudogene TRBV3-2) with TRBJ1-5; a weak D match, TRBD1 (5 bases). The CDR3 loop spans 15 amino acids. The germline gives CDR1 LGHDT, CDR2 YNNKEL (reference sequence). Deletions cut 0 bases from V and 6 bases from J, with 12 bases between. The CDR3 bases are TGTGCCAGCAGCCAAGATTCAAGGGGAGGTCAGCCCCAGCATTTT. Protein sequence: CASSQDSRGGQPQHF.

V and J are TRBV7-2 and TRBJ2-3; 8 bases line up with TRBD2. This CDR3 is built from 16 residues. The trim removed 3 bases at V and 0 bases at J, leaving 5 bases unmatched. Germline V lookup: CDR1 SGHTA, CDR2 FQGNSA. CDR3 in amino acids: CASSLAAGVSTDTQYF. CDR3 in DNA: TGTGCCAGCAGCTTGGCAGCGGGGGTGAGCACAGATACGCAGTATTTT.

This chain links TRBV19 with TRBJ1-1; a weak D match, TRBD1 (5 bases). Per the germline V gene, CDR1 is LNHDA and CDR2 is SQIVND (reference sequence). V dropped 3 bases and J dropped 7 bases, with 12 bases sitting between them. This CDR3 is built from 13 residues. CDR3 in amino acids: CASSIASTGEAFF. CDR3 bases: TGTGCCAGTAGTATTGCCAGTACAGGTGAAGCTTTCTTT.

This sequence joins TRBV2 and TRBJ1-5, with D possibly being TRBD1 (5 bases). Germline loops: CDR1 SNHLY, CDR2 FYNNEI. The CDR3 runs to 17 residues. The V end was cut by 1 base, the J end by 0 bases, with 13 bases between. The CDR3 loop is CASSEGGRGSSNQPQHF. In DNA, the CDR3 is TGTGCCAGCAGTGAAGGGGGCCGGGGGAGTAGCAATCAGCCCCAGCATTTT.

V usage is TRBV5-4 and J usage is TRBJ1-1, with a weak D call TRBD1 (6 bases). Germline-derived CDR1 and CDR2 are SGHNT and YYREEE (reference sequence). The CDR3 sequence is 14 residues long. The V end was cut by 7 bases, the J end by 8 bases, with 21 bases between. Here the CDR3 reads CASRTAGDPTEAFF. CDR3 sequence (DNA): TGTGCCAGCCGCACCGCAGGGGACCCTACCGAAGCTTTCTTT.

This chain joins TRBV5-6 and TRBJ2-1; a possible D gene is TRBD2 (5 bases). Germline V gene lookup returns CDR1 SGHDT and CDR2 YYEEEE. The CDR3 runs 19 residues. The V and J ends lost 4 bases and 1 base respectively, with 24 bases between them. The CDR3 here is CASSNVTRALGWSYNEQFF. The CDR3 bases are TGTGCCAGCAGCAACGTTACGCGGGCGCTAGGTTGGTCCTACAATGAGCAGTTCTTC.